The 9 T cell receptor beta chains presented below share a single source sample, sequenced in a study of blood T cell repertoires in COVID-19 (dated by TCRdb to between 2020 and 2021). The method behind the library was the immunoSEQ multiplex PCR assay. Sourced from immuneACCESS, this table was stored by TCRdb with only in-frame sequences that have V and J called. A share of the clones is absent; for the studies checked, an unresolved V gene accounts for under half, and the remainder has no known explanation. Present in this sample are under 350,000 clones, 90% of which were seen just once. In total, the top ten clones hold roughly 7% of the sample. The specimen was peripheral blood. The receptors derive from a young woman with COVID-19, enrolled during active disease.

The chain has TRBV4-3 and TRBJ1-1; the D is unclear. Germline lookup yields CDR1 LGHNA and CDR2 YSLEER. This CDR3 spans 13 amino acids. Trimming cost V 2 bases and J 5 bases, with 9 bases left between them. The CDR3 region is CASSQNRVTEAFF. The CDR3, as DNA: TGCGCCAGCAGCCAAAATCGGGTGACTGAAGCTTTCTTT.

The CDR3 sequence: CASSQEGLAVTGELFF. The CDR3, as DNA: TGTGCCAGCAGCCAAGAAGGGCTAGCGGTCACCGGGGAGCTGTTTTTT. This chain uses TRBV3-1 (or the pseudogene TRBV3-2) with TRBJ2-2, with 7 positions matching TRBD2. Trimming cost V 0 bases and J 4 bases; bases outside gene matches: 5. Germline assignment: CDR1 LGHDT and CDR2 YNNKEL (reference sequence). CDR3 length: 16 amino acids.

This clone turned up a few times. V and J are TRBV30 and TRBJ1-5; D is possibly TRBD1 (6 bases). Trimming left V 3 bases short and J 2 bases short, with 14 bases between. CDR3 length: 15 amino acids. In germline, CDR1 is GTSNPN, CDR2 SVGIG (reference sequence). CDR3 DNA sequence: TGTGCCTGGAGCAGGGGAAGCTTGGGCAATCAGCCCCAGCATTTT. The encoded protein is CAWSRGSLGNQPQHF.

The DNA for the CDR3 is TGCGCCAGCAGCCAAGTCCCCGGGACAGGGCCCTACGAGCAGTACTTC. Encoded protein: CASSQVPGTGPYEQYF. The genes are TRBV4-1 and TRBJ2-7; 9 bases agree with TRBD1. V gave up 1 base and J gave up 2 bases; unmatched junction bases: 6. This CDR3 contains 16 residues. CDR1 is MGHRA, CDR2 YSYEKL, per germline.

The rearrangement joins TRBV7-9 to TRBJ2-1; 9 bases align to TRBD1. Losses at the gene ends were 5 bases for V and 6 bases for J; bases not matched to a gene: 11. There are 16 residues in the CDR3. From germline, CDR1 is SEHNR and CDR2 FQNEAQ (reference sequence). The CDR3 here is CASSTYRDRVGNEQFF. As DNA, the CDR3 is TGTGCCAGCAGCACCTACCGGGACAGGGTGGGCAATGAGCAGTTCTTC.

The CDR3 spells CASSLAGDTQYF. DNA of the CDR3: TGTGCCAGCAGCCTAGCGGGAGATACGCAGTATTTT. The rearrangement links TRBV3-1 (or the pseudogene TRBV3-2) to TRBJ2-3; 7 nucleotides line up with TRBD2. Germline CDR1 reads LGHDT; CDR2 reads YNNKEL (reference sequence). This CDR3 spans 12 amino acids. V trimming: 4 bases; J trimming: 5 bases; junction bases outside the gene matches: 0.

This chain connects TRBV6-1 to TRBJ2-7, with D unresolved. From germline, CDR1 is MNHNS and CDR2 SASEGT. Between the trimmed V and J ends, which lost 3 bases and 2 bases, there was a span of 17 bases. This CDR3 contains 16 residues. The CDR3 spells CASSDPRRVRAYEQYF. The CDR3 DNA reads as TGTGCCAGCAGTGACCCACGACGGGTACGGGCCTACGAGCAGTACTTC.

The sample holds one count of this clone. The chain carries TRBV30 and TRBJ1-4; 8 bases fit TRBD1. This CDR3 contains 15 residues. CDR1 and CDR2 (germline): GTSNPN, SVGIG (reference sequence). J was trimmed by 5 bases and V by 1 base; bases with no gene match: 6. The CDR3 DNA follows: TGTGCCTGGAGTGCACAACAGGGGGTAAATGAAAAACTGTTTTTT. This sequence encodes CAWSAQQGVNEKLFF.

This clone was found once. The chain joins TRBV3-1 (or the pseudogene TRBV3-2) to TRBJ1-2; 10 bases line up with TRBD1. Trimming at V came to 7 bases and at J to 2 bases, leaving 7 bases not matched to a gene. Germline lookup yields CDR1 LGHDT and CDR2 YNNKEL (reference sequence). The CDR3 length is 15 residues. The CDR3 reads CASTGQGFANYGYTF. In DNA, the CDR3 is TGTGCCAGCACGGGACAGGGGTTTGCGAACTATGGCTACACCTTC.